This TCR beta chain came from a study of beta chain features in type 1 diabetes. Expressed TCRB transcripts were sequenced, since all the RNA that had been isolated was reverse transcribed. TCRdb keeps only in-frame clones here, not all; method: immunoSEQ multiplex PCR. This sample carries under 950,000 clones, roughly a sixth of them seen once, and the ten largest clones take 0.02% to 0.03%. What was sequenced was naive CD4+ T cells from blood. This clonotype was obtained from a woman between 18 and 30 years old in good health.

The CDR3 DNA reads TGTGCCAGTAGTACCCCCCGGGAGAGATACAATGAGCAGTTCTTC. Protein product: CASSTPRERYNEQFF. The rearrangement uses TRBV19 and TRBJ2-1; D is perhaps TRBD2 (6 bases). Germline CDR1 is LNHDA and CDR2 is SQIVND (reference sequence). This CDR3 region has 15 residues. V was clipped by 4 bases and J by 4 bases, with 14 bases between them.